This T cell receptor beta chain was identified in a study of blood T cells in healthy people across ages. With respect to this clonotype: Its antigen is not identified.

A second PCR of 7 to 11 cycles used a sample-barcoded 5' primer and a J-beta primer mix. Using its own MiXCR run on the 5' RACE reads, TCRdb lists one record per CDR3 protein. The table includes 540,000 or so distinct CDR3 sequences, 40% to 55% detected once. The study, taken as a whole, reports: TCR beta diversity per million T cells fell roughly linearly with age. Higher diversity and more naive CD4+ cells were features of long-lived donors, compared to aged donors.

The clonotype comes from an elderly man in good health. The source material was blood.

CDR3 in amino acids: CASSLGTSGRVGSYEQYF. The CDR3 region has the DNA TGTGCCAGCAGTCTCGGGACTAGCGGGAGGGTAGGTTCCTACGAGCAGTACTTC. The rearrangement uses TRBV6-1 and TRBJ2-7, with 16 nucleotides matching TRBD2. Germline lookup yields CDR1 MNHNS and CDR2 SASEGT. The V and J ends lost 5 bases and 1 base, in that order; junction bases with no gene match: 8. This CDR3 comprises 18 residues.